The source of this T cell receptor (beta chain) is a study of T-cell reconstitution after alpha-beta-depleted transplantation in children. For TCRbeta, the library was prepared with unique molecular identifiers. TCRdb re-called the PCR reads through MiXCR, storing one row per CDR3 protein. The sample lists 250,000 to 300,000 distinct CDR3 sequences, more than 8% occurring once. This clonotype was seen a handful of times. Trimming pared 0 bases from V and 4 bases from J, leaving 10 bases between. CDR1 and CDR2 (germline): MNHEY, SVGAGI. This CDR3 spans 14 amino acids. Sequenced here: PBMCs from the stem cell graft donor, sampled from the stem cell graft. J is TRBJ2-7 and V is TRBV6-5, with D possibly being TRBD2 (5 bases). This TCR was recovered from a human donor who donated a stem cell graft to a child with SCID. CDR3 amino acids: CASSYSTPGYEQYF. In DNA form, the CDR3 reads TGTGCCAGCAGTTACTCGACTCCGGGGTACGAGCAGTACTTC.